Sequencing of this T cell receptor beta chain was carried out in a study of blood T cell repertoires in COVID-19. Study details: Some COVID-19 samples were acute and others convalescent; all came from the United States, Italy and Spain.

As originally analysed: Amplifying reference gene primers gave estimates of nucleated cell counts. The data were produced by immunoSEQ multiplex PCR, yet TCRdb's version contains in-frame clones alone and is incomplete. For V, J and clone size, that table is used; D and trimming come from the DNA. The sample includes about 300,000 clones, about 90% of them seen just once. Participants were aged about 18 to 100 years, lived in about 26 US areas, and enrolled virtually. Which cohort a participant joined came from the clinical history participants gave. The sample consisted of PBMCs or T cells enriched from blood (not recorded which). This receptor was identified in a woman aged 45-60 years who had been exposed to COVID-19.

The CDR3 sequence is CASSFQGWTEAFF. CDR3 coding DNA: TGTGCCAGCAGTTTCCAGGGATGGACTGAAGCTTTCTTT. This chain links TRBV27 with TRBJ1-1, with TRBD1 as a possible D gene (5 bases). CDR1 and CDR2 from the germline V gene are MNHEY and SMNVEV (reference sequence). This CDR3 contains 13 residues. V gave up 3 bases and J gave up 5 bases, with 10 bases separating them.